Listed below are T cell receptor beta chains from one sample, sequenced in a study of blood T cell repertoires in COVID-19. TCRdb's table, derived via immunoSEQ multiplex PCR, lists solely in-frame clones and lacks some. This table has around 300,000 clones, over 75% appearing once. Sequencing was performed on PBMCs or T cells enriched from blood (not recorded which). All receptors come from a man in his thirties or forties who had recovered from COVID-19. CDR3s include the opening cysteine and the closing phenylalanine or tryptophan. D genes are given only for firm matches. Rows may omit the clone size; those that give it use once, few, many or a size class.

V gene: TRBV28; clone size: NA; J gene: TRBJ1-2; D gene: NA; CDR3 protein: CASGQPVNYGYTF; CDR3 DNA: TGTGCCAGCGGGCAGCCAGTTAACTATGGCTACACCTTC
V gene: TRBV19; clone size: once; J gene: TRBJ1-4; D gene: TRBD1; CDR3 protein: CASSASRDREMSEKLFF; CDR3 DNA: TGTGCCAGTAGTGCGTCCCGGGACAGGGAAATGAGTGAAAAACTGTTTTTT
V gene: TRBV13; clone size: few; J gene: TRBJ1-1; D gene: NA; CDR3 protein: CASSFLGRGGEAFF; CDR3 DNA: TGTGCCAGCAGCTTTCTAGGAAGGGGTGGTGAAGCTTTCTTT
V gene: TRBV24-1; clone size: NA; J gene: TRBJ1-5; D gene: NA; CDR3 protein: CATSSGNQPQHF; CDR3 DNA: TGTGCCACCAGTTCAGGGAATCAGCCCCAGCATTTT
V gene: TRBV27; clone size: few; J gene: TRBJ2-7; D gene: NA; CDR3 protein: CASSSLRLTSYEQYF; CDR3 DNA: TGTGCCAGCAGTTCCCTCCGACTGACCTCCTACGAGCAGTACTTC
V gene: TRBV11-3; clone size: NA; J gene: TRBJ2-3; D gene: NA; CDR3 protein: CASSPRGNTDTQYF; CDR3 DNA: TGTGCCAGCAGCCCCCGGGGAAACACAGATACGCAGTATTTT
V gene: TRBV27; clone size: NA; J gene: TRBJ1-6; D gene: TRBD1; CDR3 protein: CASSPRTDRDSPLHF; CDR3 DNA: TGTGCCAGCAGTCCGCGTACCGACAGGGATTCACCCCTCCACTTT
V gene: TRBV2; clone size: NA; J gene: TRBJ2-3; D gene: TRBD2; CDR3 protein: CASSEEGGGISRTQYF; CDR3 DNA: TGTGCCAGCAGTGAAGAGGGCGGGGGGATCTCCCGTACGCAGTATTTT
V gene: TRBV2; clone size: NA; J gene: TRBJ2-7; D gene: TRBD1; CDR3 protein: CASSRGDRDGEQYF; CDR3 DNA: TGTGCCAGCAGCAGAGGGGACAGGGACGGTGAGCAGTACTTC
V gene: TRBV12-3/TRBV12-4; clone size: NA; J gene: TRBJ1-2; D gene: NA; CDR3 protein: CASSFRGYGYTF; CDR3 DNA: TGTGCCAGCAGTTTTCGGGGATATGGCTACACCTTC
V gene: TRBV28; clone size: once; J gene: TRBJ1-2; D gene: NA; CDR3 protein: CASASPGGSTYGYTF; CDR3 DNA: TGTGCCAGCGCCTCCCCGGGGGGGAGTACTTATGGCTACACCTTC
V gene: TRBV7-6; clone size: NA; J gene: TRBJ2-3; D gene: TRBD2; CDR3 protein: CASSAQTSGGTDTQYF; CDR3 DNA: TGTGCCAGCAGCGCGCAAACTAGCGGGGGCACAGATACGCAGTATTTT
V gene: TRBV30; clone size: NA; J gene: TRBJ1-1; D gene: NA; CDR3 protein: CAWSVSGEAFF; CDR3 DNA: TGTGCCTGGAGTGTAAGCGGTGAAGCTTTCTTT
V gene: TRBV5-4; clone size: NA; J gene: TRBJ2-1; D gene: NA; CDR3 protein: CASSLATESYNEQFF; CDR3 DNA: TGTGCCAGCAGCTTGGCGACAGAGAGCTACAATGAGCAGTTCTTC
V gene: TRBV9; clone size: few; J gene: TRBJ1-2; D gene: TRBD1; CDR3 protein: CASRPGTDYGYGYTF; CDR3 DNA: TGTGCCAGCAGACCCGGGACAGACTATGGCTATGGCTACACCTTC
V gene: TRBV5-1; clone size: once; J gene: TRBJ1-2; D gene: TRBD1; CDR3 protein: CASSLPKQGVGGYTF; CDR3 DNA: TGCGCCAGCAGCTTGCCCAAACAGGGGGTTGGTGGCTACACCTTC
V gene: TRBV11-2; clone size: NA; J gene: TRBJ1-1; D gene: TRBD1; CDR3 protein: CASSRGQLNTEAFF; CDR3 DNA: TGTGCCAGCAGCCGGGGACAGCTGAACACTGAAGCTTTCTTT
V gene: TRBV10-2; clone size: NA; J gene: TRBJ2-1; D gene: TRBD1; CDR3 protein: CASGQGAFYNEQFF; CDR3 DNA: TGCGCCAGCGGGCAGGGGGCTTTCTACAATGAGCAGTTCTTC
V gene: TRBV5-1; clone size: NA; J gene: TRBJ2-7; D gene: TRBD1; CDR3 protein: CASSAIGQGAYDEQYF; CDR3 DNA: TGCGCCAGCAGCGCTATTGGACAGGGGGCATATGACGAGCAGTACTTC
V gene: TRBV2; clone size: NA; J gene: TRBJ2-3; D gene: TRBD1; CDR3 protein: CASSEGGQGGDTQYF; CDR3 DNA: TGTGCCAGCAGTGAAGGGGGACAGGGCGGAGATACGCAGTATTTT
V gene: TRBV19; clone size: NA; J gene: TRBJ2-1; D gene: NA; CDR3 protein: CASRDPGADRNEQFF; CDR3 DNA: TGTGCCAGTAGAGATCCCGGGGCCGACAGGAATGAGCAGTTCTTC
V gene: TRBV7-9; clone size: once; J gene: TRBJ2-2; D gene: NA; CDR3 protein: CASRQTGPGELFF; CDR3 DNA: TGTGCCAGCAGACAGACAGGACCCGGGGAGCTGTTTTTT
V gene: TRBV5-1; clone size: NA; J gene: TRBJ1-4; D gene: TRBD1; CDR3 protein: CASSLGQGALTTNEKLFF; CDR3 DNA: TGCGCCAGCAGCTTGGGGCAGGGGGCCCTCACAACTAATGAAAAACTGTTTTTT
V gene: TRBV19; clone size: once; J gene: TRBJ1-4; D gene: NA; CDR3 protein: CASRGPEKLFF; CDR3 DNA: TGTGCCAGTAGGGGCCCCGAAAAACTGTTTTTT
V gene: TRBV11-3; clone size: NA; J gene: TRBJ1-2; D gene: TRBD1; CDR3 protein: CASSLDGQGVGYTF; CDR3 DNA: TGTGCCAGCAGCTTAGATGGCCAGGGGGTCGGCTACACCTTC
V gene: TRBV24-1; clone size: NA; J gene: TRBJ2-2; D gene: NA; CDR3 protein: CATSAYTNTGELFF; CDR3 DNA: TGTGCCACCAGTGCGTACACAAACACCGGGGAGCTGTTTTTT